Listed below are T cell receptor beta chains from one sample, sequenced in a study of regulatory T cells in long-lasting Graves disease. From the multiplex PCR reads, TCRdb called clonotypes with MiXCR, one entry per CDR3 protein. Found here are approximately 350,000 distinct CDR3 sequences, roughly 12% of them singletons; the top ten hold about 19%. This sample was also put to use in a study of T cells in Graves' hyperthyroidism and ophthalmopathy.

Material: peripheral blood mononuclear cells (PBMCs), obtained at new diagnosis, from a patient treated with antithyroid drugs. The receptors stem from a woman aged 18-30 years with Graves disease. Each CDR3 is given with its conserved first and last residue. D genes are given only for firm matches. Clone size is shown for a subset of rows, as once, few, many or a class of expanded clone.

v_gene,len,d_gene,j_gene,abundance,CDR3nt,CDR3aa
TRBV5-1,17,TRBD1,TRBJ2-1,many,TGCGCCAGCAGCTCCAGTCCAGGGGGCCGCAGCTGGGATGAGCAGTTCTTC,CASSSSPGGRSWDEQFF
TRBV7-9,14,.,TRBJ2-7,.,TGTGCCAGCAGCCCCGGGGCGTCAGGCTACGAGCAGTACTTC,CASSPGASGYEQYF
TRBV12-3/TRBV12-4,11,.,TRBJ2-1,many,TGTGCCAGCAGCCTCAGGGATGAGCAGTTCTTC,CASSLRDEQFF
TRBV7-6,15,TRBD2,TRBJ2-7,many,TGTGCCAGCAGCGAGCTAGCGGGAGGAGGCTACGAGCAGTACTTC,CASSELAGGGYEQYF
TRBV6-1,13,.,TRBJ2-5,many,TGTGCCAGCAGGGCTCCCACCGAAGAGACCCAGTACTTC,CASRAPTEETQYF
TRBV11-3,14,TRBD2,TRBJ2-1,many,TGTGCCAGCAGCTTAGCGGGGGGCTACAATGAGCAGTTCTTC,CASSLAGGYNEQFF
TRBV7-8,15,.,TRBJ2-1,many,TGTGCCAGCAGCTTAACGCGGCTAGTTGGCAATGAGCAGTTCTTC,CASSLTRLVGNEQFF
TRBV7-6,15,TRBD2,TRBJ2-1,many,TGTGCCAGCAGCTTAAAGCCGGGACTAGACAATGAGCAGTTCTTC,CASSLKPGLDNEQFF
TRBV7-9,14,TRBD2,TRBJ2-1,many,TGTGCCAGCAGCCCGCCTGCGGCTAGCGGTGAGCAGTTCTTC,CASSPPAASGEQFF
TRBV6-2/TRBV6-3,17,TRBD2,TRBJ2-5,few,TGTGCCAGCAGTTCCATAGCGGGGAGGGCCCCGGGGGAGACCCAGTACTTC,CASSSIAGRAPGETQYF
TRBV6-1,14,TRBD1,TRBJ1-2,many,TGTGCCAGCAGTCCACGACAGGGGGCAGACGGCTACACCTTC,CASSPRQGADGYTF
TRBV6-1,14,.,TRBJ2-3,many,TGTGCCAGCAGGGGCGGACAGTTCACAGATACGCAGTATTTT,CASRGGQFTDTQYF
TRBV12-3/TRBV12-4,14,.,TRBJ2-2,few,TGTGCCAGCAGTATTCCGGGACACCGTAGGGAGCTGTTTTTT,CASSIPGHRRELFF
TRBV4-1,13,.,TRBJ1-6,many,TGCGCCAGCAGCCAAGTCACCTATTCACCCCTCCACTTT,CASSQVTYSPLHF
TRBV9,16,.,TRBJ2-1,.,TGTGCCAGCAGCGTAGACGTCCGGTCGGTATTAGAGACCCAGAACTTC,CASSVDVRSVLETQNF
TRBV20-1,15,TRBD1,TRBJ1-5,many,TGCAGTGCGAAACGGACAGGTTATAGCAATCAGCCCCAGCATTTT,CSAKRTGYSNQPQHF
TRBV6-1,14,.,TRBJ1-2,many,TGTGCCAGCTCGCTACGGACAAGGAGCTATGGCTACACCTTC,CASSLRTRSYGYTF
TRBV24-1,17,TRBD2,TRBJ2-2,many,TGTGCCACCAGTGACGCCACTAGCGGGAGGTTCACCGGGGAGCTGTTTTTT,CATSDATSGRFTGELFF
TRBV6-1,14,.,TRBJ2-1,.,TGTGCCAGCAGCCTCTCCGTCGAAGAGCGGCCGCAGTTCTTC,CASSLSVEERPQFF
TRBV12-3/TRBV12-4,13,.,TRBJ2-1,.,TGTGCCAGCAGTTTAGATGGGGGACCTGAGCAGTTCTTC,CASSLDGGPEQFF
TRBV3-1,14,.,TRBJ2-1,.,TGTGCCAGCAGCCTTCGTTCGGGGGTCAATGAGCAGTTCTTC,CASSLRSGVNEQFF
TRBV5-6,14,TRBD2,TRBJ2-1,many,TGTGCCAGCAGCTCGATGCCGACTAGCTATGAGCAGTTCTTC,CASSSMPTSYEQFF
TRBV15,15,.,TRBJ1-2,many,TGTGCCACCAGCAGAGTAAAAGCGGGGCCCGGTGGCTACACCTTC,CATSRVKAGPGGYTF
TRBV4-3,14,.,TRBJ2-1,.,TGCGCCAGCAGCCAAGATCAGGGTTTGAATGAGCAGTTCTTC,CASSQDQGLNEQFF
TRBV7-2,14,.,TRBJ1-2,.,TGTGCCAGCAGCTCGGGGGGCGGACTTCATGGCTACACCTTC,CASSSGGGLHGYTF
TRBV7-8,15,TRBD2,TRBJ2-7,many,TGTGCCAGCAGCTTACCGGCTAGCGGGAGTAGGAAGCAGTACTTC,CASSLPASGSRKQYF
TRBV6-5,13,.,TRBJ1-5,few,TGTGCCAGCAGTTACGGGGGGACTCAGCCCCAGCATTTT,CASSYGGTQPQHF
TRBV19,14,.,TRBJ1-3,.,TGTGCCAGTAGCCCCGCCGGCTCTGGAAACACCATATATTTT,CASSPAGSGNTIYF
TRBV20-1,15,TRBD1,TRBJ1-4,few,TGCAGTGCTCCGAAGATTACAGGGGAGGGTGAAAAACTGTTTTTT,CSAPKITGEGEKLFF
TRBV5-5,15,.,TRBJ2-4,.,TGTGCCAGCAGCTCGACCGAGGGGGTCAAAAACATTCAGTACTTC,CASSSTEGVKNIQYF
TRBV20-1,13,.,TRBJ2-3,many,TGCAGTGCTAGAGCTTGGGGGGTAGATACGCAGTATTTT,CSARAWGVDTQYF
TRBV10-3,12,.,TRBJ2-7,many,TGTGCCATCAGTGCCAGGGACTACGAGCAGTACTTC,CAISARDYEQYF
TRBV28,18,.,TRBJ2-1,many,TGTGCCAGCAGTTTATATCCCATAGGTCCGAGCTCCTACAATGAGCAGTTCTTC,CASSLYPIGPSSYNEQFF
TRBV27,20,TRBD1,TRBJ2-2,many,TGTGCCAGCAGTTTAATAACAGGGGGCGATCCGCGTTCGAACACCGGGGAGCTGTTTTTT,CASSLITGGDPRSNTGELFF
TRBV18,15,.,TRBJ1-5,many,TGTGCCAGCTCACCAACGTCCGGTGGTCCTCAGCCCCAGCATTTT,CASSPTSGGPQPQHF
TRBV7-9,15,.,TRBJ1-3,.,TGTGCCAGCAGCCTGGGAGACATATCTGGAAACACCATATATTTT,CASSLGDISGNTIYF
TRBV12-3/TRBV12-4,14,.,TRBJ1-2,many,TGTGCCAGCAGTTTATCCGACGTCCTGGATGGCTACACCTTC,CASSLSDVLDGYTF
TRBV7-8,12,.,TRBJ2-2,many,TGTGCCAGCAGCACCTACACCGGGGAGCTGTTTTTT,CASSTYTGELFF
TRBV9,15,.,TRBJ2-1,many,TGTGCCAGCAGCTTTGTTACTAGCATCCTGGATGAGCAGTTCTTC,CASSFVTSILDEQFF
TRBV6-2/TRBV6-3,13,.,TRBJ2-3,many,TGTGCCAGCGGGGCCACGATCACAGATACGCAGTATTTT,CASGATITDTQYF
TRBV20-1,18,TRBD2,TRBJ2-5,many,TGCAGTGCTAGAGACTCGGGACTAGCGGGAGAAAGGTCGGAGACCCAGTACTTC,CSARDSGLAGERSETQYF
TRBV10-3,16,.,TRBJ1-4,few,TGTGCCATCAGTGAGTCACCAGTGGCAACTAATGAAAAACTGTTTTTT,CAISESPVATNEKLFF
TRBV2,12,.,TRBJ1-1,many,TGTGCCAGCAGTGACGTCGGCACTGAAGCTTTCTTT,CASSDVGTEAFF
TRBV7-3,14,.,TRBJ1-2,many,TGTGCCAGCAGCCCCGACCCGGGCTCATATGGCTACACCTTC,CASSPDPGSYGYTF
TRBV5-1,17,.,TRBJ2-4,.,TGCGCCAGCAGCCGAAACCCAGGTTCACTAGCCAAAAACATTCAGTACTTC,CASSRNPGSLAKNIQYF
TRBV10-3,14,.,TRBJ2-3,.,TGTGCCATCAGTAGGGGACTTAAAGCAGATACGCAGTATTTT,CAISRGLKADTQYF
TRBV20-1,14,TRBD2,TRBJ2-1,many,TGCAGTGCTCCTATAGCGGGGGGGGAAGTTGAGCAGTTCTTC,CSAPIAGGEVEQFF
TRBV9,17,TRBD2,TRBJ2-1,many,TGTGCCAGCAGCGTAGGAGTAGCGGGAGGGCGTCTCAATGAGCAGTTCTTC,CASSVGVAGGRLNEQFF
TRBV11-3,18,TRBD2,TRBJ2-1,many,TGTGCCAGCAGTACGACTAGCGGAGGAGGGGGCTCCTACAATGAGCAGTTCTTC,CASSTTSGGGGSYNEQFF
TRBV6-2/TRBV6-3,15,.,TRBJ1-3,many,TGTGCCAGCAGTTACTCGTTTAGCTCTGGAAACACCATATATTTT,CASSYSFSSGNTIYF
TRBV2,16,.,TRBJ2-2,many,TGTGCCAGCTCTTTTTTTGGGAGGTTAGGGGCCGGGGAGCTGTTTTTT,CASSFFGRLGAGELFF
TRBV20-1,16,.,TRBJ1-1,few,TGCAGTGCTATTGCGGACACTAACTTCTTCAACACTGAAGCTTTCTTT,CSAIADTNFFNTEAFF
TRBV6-6,14,.,TRBJ1-4,many,TGTGCCAGCAGTTACTCGTGGGGGGATGAAAAACTGTTTTTT,CASSYSWGDEKLFF